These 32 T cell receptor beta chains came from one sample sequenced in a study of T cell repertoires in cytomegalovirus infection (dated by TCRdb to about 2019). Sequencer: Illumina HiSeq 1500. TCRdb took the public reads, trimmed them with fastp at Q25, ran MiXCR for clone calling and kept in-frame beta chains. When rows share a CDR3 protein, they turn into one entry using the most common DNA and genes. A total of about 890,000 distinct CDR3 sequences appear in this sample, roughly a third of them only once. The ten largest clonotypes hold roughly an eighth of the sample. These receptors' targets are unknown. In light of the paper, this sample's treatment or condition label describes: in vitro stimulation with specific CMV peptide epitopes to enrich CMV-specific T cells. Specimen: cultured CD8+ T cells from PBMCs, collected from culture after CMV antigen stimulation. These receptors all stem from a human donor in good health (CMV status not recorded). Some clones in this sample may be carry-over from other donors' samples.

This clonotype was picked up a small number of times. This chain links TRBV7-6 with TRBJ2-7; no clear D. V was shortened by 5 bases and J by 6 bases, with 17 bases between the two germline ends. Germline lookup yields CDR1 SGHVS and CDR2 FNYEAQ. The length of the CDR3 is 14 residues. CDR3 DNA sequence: TGTGCCAGCAGCCCACATGGGCAGGCCCTCGAGCAGTACTTC. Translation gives CASSPHGQALEQYF.

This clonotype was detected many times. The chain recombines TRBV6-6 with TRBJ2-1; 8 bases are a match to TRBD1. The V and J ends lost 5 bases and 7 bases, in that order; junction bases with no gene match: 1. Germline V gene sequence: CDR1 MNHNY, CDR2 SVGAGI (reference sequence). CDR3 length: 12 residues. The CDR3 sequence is CASSDRGNEQFF. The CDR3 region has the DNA TGTGCCAGCAGTGACAGGGGAAATGAGCAGTTCTTC.

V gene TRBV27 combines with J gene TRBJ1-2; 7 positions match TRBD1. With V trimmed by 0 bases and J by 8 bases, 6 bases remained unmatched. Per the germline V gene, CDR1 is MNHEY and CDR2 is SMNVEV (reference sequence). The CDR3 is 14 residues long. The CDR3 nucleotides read TGTGCCAGCAGTTTATCTCCGACAGGGCAGGGCTACACCTTC. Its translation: CASSLSPTGQGYTF.

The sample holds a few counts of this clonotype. The CDR3 DNA reads as TGTGCCAGCAGTGAGAGACAGAGACGAAATTCACCCCTCCACTTT. Its translation: CASSERQRRNSPLHF. The chain is built from TRBV6-1 and TRBJ1-6, with a tentative D call TRBD1 (5 bases). Trimming cost V 3 bases and J 7 bases, with 13 bases left between them. CDR1 is MNHNS and CDR2 is SASEGT in the germline V gene. The CDR3 length is 15 residues.

CDR3 amino acids: CASRKWRGNTEAFF. CDR3 DNA: TGTGCCAGCAGAAAATGGAGGGGTAACACTGAAGCTTTCTTT. V and J are TRBV11-2 and TRBJ1-1; maybe TRBD1 (5 bases). Trimming removed 6 bases from V and 2 bases from J, with 13 bases in between. This CDR3 region has 14 residues. Germline V CDR1 and CDR2: SGHAT, FQNNGV.

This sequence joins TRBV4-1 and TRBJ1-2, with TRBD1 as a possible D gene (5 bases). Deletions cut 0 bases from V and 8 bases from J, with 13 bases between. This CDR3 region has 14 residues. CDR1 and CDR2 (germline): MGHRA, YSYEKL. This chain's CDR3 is CASSQDNNRGGYTF. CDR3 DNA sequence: TGCGCCAGCAGCCAAGATAACAACCGGGGGGGCTACACCTTC.

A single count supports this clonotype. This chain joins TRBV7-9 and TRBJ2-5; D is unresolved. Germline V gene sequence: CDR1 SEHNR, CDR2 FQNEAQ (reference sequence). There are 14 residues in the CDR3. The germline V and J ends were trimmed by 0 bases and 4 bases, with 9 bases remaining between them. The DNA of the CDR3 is TGTGCCAGCAGCTTAGCGCTGCCCATAGAGACCCAGTACTTC. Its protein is CASSLALPIETQYF.

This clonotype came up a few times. CDR3 coding DNA: TGTGCCAGCAGTGAAGTTCCTCGAGGCGAGCAGTACTTC. Translation gives CASSEVPRGEQYF. The chain recombines TRBV6-1 with TRBJ2-7, with unresolved D. Per germline, CDR1 MNHNS and CDR2 SASEGT. With 1 base removed from V and 6 bases from J, the gap between germline ends came to 10 bases. This CDR3 is 13 amino acids long.

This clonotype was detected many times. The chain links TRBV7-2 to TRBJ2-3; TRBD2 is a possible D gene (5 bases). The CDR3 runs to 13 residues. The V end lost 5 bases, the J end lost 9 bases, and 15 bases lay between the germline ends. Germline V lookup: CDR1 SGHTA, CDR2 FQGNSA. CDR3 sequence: CASSPSQRETQYF. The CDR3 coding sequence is TGTGCCAGCAGCCCTAGCCAAAGGGAGACGCAGTATTTT.

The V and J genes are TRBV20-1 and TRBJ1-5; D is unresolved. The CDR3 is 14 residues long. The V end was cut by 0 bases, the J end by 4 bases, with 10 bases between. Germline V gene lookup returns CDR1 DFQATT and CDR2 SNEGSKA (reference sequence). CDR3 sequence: CSARDPRLNQPQHF. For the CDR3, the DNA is TGCAGTGCTAGAGATCCCAGGTTAAATCAGCCCCAGCATTTT.

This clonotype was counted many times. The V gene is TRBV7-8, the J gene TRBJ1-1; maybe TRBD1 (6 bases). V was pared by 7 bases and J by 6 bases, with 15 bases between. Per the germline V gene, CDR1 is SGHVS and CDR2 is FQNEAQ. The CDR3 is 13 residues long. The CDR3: CASIPDRISEAFF. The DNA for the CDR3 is TGTGCCAGCATCCCCGACAGGATATCTGAAGCTTTCTTT.

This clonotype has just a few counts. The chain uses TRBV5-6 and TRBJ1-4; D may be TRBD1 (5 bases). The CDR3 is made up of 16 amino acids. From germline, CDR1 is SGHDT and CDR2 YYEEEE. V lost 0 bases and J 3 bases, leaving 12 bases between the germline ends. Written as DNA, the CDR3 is TGTGCCAGCAGCTTGGTACAGACGGGACCTAATGAAAAACTGTTTTTT. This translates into CASSLVQTGPNEKLFF.

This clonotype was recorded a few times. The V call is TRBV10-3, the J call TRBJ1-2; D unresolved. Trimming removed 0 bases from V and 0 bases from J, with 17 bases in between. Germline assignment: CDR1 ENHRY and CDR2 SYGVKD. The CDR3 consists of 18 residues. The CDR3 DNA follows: TGTGCCATCAGTGAGTCAAGTAGGAGCTCTTCAGCTAACTATGGCTACACCTTC. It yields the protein CAISESSRSSSANYGYTF.

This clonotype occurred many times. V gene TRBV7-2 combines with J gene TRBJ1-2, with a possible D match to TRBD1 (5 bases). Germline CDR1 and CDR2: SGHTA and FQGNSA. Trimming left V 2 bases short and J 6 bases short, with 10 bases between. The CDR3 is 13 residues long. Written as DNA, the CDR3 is TGTGCCAGCAGCTTAAAAGGGGCGGATGGCTACACCTTC. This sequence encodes CASSLKGADGYTF.

CDR3 bases: TGTGCCAGCAGACCAGGGGGACAGGGGGAGGAGACCCAGTACTTC. Protein sequence: CASRPGGQGEETQYF. This chain connects TRBV12-3 or TRBV12-4 to TRBJ2-5; 11 nucleotides match TRBD1. This CDR3 is 15 amino acids long. V lost 6 bases, J lost 5 bases, and 8 bases stayed unmatched.

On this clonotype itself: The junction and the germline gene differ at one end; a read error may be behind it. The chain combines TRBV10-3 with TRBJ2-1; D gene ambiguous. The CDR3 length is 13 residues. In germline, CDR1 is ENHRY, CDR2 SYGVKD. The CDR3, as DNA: TGTACCATCAGTTCCCCTAGTCCCAATGAGCAGTTCTTC. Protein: CTISSPSPNEQFF.

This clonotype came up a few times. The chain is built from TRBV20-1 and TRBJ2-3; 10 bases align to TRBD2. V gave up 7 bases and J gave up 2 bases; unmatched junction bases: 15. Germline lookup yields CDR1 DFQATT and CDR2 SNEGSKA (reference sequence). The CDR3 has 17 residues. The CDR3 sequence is CSVDWSGSGGATDTQYF. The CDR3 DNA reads TGCAGTGTCGATTGGTCAGGGAGCGGGGGGGCCACAGATACGCAGTATTTT.

CDR3 DNA sequence: TGTGCCAGCAGCCAAGATGATATACGTCGACAGATAAATGAAAAACTGTTTTTT. This sequence encodes CASSQDDIRRQINEKLFF. J is TRBJ1-4 and V is TRBV14; D might be TRBD1 (5 bases). Trimming removed 0 bases from V and 5 bases from J, with 19 bases in between. Per germline, CDR1 SGHDN and CDR2 FVKESK. This CDR3 is 18 amino acids long. Based on the CDR3 plus reference TRBV14 and TRBJ1-4, the full variable domain is EAGVTQFPSHSVIEKGQTVTLRCDPISGHDNLYWYRRVMGKEIKFLLHFVKESKQDESGMPNNRFLAERTGGTYSTLKVQPAELEDSGVYFCASSQDDIRRQINEKLFFGSGTQLSVL.

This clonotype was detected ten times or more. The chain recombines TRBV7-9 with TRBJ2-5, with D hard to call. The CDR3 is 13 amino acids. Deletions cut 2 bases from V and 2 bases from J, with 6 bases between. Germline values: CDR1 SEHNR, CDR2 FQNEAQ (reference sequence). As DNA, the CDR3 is TGTGCCAGCAGCTTACATAGTCAAGAGACCCAGTACTTC. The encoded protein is CASSLHSQETQYF.

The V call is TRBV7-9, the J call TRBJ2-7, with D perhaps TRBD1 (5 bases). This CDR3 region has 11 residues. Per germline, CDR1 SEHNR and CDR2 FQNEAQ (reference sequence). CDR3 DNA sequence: TGTGCAGCAAGTGACAGCTACGAGCAGTACTTC. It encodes CAASDSYEQYF.

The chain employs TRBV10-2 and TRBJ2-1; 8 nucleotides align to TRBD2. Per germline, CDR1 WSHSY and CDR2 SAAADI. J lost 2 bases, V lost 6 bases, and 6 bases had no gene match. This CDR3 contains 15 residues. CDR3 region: CASRALAGTYNEQFF. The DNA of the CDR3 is TGCGCCAGCAGGGCTTTAGCGGGGACCTACAATGAGCAGTTCTTC.

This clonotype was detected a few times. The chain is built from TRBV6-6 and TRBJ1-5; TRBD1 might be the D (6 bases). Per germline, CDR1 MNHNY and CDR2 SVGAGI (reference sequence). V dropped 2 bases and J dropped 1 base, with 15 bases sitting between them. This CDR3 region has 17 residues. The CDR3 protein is CASSYEARGTSNQPQHF. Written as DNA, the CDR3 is TGTGCCAGCAGTTACGAGGCAAGGGGGACGAGCAATCAGCCCCAGCATTTT.

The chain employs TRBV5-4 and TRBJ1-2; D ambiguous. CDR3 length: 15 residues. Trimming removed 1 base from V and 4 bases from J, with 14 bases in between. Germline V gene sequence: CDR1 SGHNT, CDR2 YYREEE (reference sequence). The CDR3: CASSLRGSRRYGYTF. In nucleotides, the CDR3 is TGTGCCAGCAGCTTGAGAGGGAGTAGACGCTATGGCTACACCTTC.

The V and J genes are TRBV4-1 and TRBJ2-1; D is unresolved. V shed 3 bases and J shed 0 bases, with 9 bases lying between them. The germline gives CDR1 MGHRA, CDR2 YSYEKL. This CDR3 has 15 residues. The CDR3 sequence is CASSQTESSYNEQFF. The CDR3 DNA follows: TGCGCCAGCAGCCAGACGGAGAGCTCCTACAATGAGCAGTTCTTC.

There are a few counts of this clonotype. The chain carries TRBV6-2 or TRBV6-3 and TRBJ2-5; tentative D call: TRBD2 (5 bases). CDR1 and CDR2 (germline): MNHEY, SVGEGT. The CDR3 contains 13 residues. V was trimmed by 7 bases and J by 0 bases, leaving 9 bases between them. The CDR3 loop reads CASTPGNQETQYF. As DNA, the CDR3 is TGTGCCAGCACTCCGGGAAACCAAGAGACCCAGTACTTC.

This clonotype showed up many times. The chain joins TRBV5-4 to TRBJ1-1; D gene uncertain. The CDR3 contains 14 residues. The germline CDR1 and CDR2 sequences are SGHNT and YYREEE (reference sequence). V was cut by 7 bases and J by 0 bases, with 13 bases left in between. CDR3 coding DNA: TGTGCCAGCTCATTCTCGAGAATGAACACTGAAGCTTTCTTT. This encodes CASSFSRMNTEAFF.

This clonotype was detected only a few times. The CDR3, as DNA: TGTGCCAGCAGTTACTCCCAGTTGATCACCGGGGAGCTGTTTTTT. Translation: CASSYSQLITGELFF. This rearrangement joins TRBV6-2 or TRBV6-3 to TRBJ2-2, with D unclear. Per germline, CDR1 MNHEY and CDR2 SVGEGT. The CDR3 contains 15 residues. V was cut by 0 bases and J by 4 bases, with 9 bases left in between.

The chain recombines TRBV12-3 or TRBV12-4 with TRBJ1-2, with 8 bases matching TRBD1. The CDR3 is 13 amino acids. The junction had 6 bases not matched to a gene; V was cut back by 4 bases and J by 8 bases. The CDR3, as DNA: TGTGCCAGCAGTTCCGTCCAGGGGGCGGGCTACACCTTC. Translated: CASSSVQGAGYTF.

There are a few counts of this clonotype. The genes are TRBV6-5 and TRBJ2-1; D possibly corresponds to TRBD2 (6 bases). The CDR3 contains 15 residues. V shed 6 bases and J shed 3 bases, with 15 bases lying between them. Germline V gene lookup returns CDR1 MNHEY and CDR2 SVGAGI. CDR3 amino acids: CASSSQEGNYNEQFF. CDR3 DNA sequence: TGTGCCAGCAGCTCACAGGAGGGAAACTACAATGAGCAGTTCTTC.

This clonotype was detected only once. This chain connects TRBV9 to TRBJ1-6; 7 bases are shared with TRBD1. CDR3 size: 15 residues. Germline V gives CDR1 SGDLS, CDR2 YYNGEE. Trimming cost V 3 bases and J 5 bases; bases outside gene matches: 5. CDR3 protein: CASSATGAHNSPLHF. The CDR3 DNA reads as TGTGCCAGCAGCGCCACAGGGGCGCATAATTCACCCCTCCACTTT. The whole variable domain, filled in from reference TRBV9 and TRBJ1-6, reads DSGVTQTPKHLITATGQRVTLRCSPRSGDLSVYWYQQSLDQGLQFLIQYYNGEERAKGNILERFSAQQFPDLHSELNLSSLELGDSALYFCASSATGAHNSPLHFGNGTRLTVT.

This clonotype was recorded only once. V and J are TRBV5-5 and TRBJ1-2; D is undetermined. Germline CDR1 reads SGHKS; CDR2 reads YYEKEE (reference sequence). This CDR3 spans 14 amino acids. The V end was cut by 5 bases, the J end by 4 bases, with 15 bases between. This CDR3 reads CASSDDGGPYGYTF. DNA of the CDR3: TGTGCCAGCAGTGACGACGGAGGACCCTATGGCTACACCTTC.

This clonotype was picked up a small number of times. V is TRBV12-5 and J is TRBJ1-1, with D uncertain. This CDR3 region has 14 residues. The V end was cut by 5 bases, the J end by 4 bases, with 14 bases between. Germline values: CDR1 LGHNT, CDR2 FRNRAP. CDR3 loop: CASGADTLGTEAFF. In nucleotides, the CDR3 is TGTGCTAGTGGTGCCGACACCCTGGGCACTGAAGCTTTCTTT.